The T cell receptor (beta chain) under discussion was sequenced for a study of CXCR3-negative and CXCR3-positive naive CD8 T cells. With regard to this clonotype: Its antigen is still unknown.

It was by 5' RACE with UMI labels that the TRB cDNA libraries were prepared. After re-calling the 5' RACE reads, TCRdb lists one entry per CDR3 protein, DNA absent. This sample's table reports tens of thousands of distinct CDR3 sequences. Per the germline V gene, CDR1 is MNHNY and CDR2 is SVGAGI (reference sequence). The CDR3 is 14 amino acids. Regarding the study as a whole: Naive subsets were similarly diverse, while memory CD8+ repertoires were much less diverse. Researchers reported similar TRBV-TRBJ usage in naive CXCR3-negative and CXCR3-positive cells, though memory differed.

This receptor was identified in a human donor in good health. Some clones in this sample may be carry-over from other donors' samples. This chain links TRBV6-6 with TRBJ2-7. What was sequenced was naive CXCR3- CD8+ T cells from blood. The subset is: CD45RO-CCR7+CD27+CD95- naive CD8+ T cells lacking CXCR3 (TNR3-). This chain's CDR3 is CASSYAENSYEQYF.